This TCR beta chain was sequenced during a study of T-cell reconstitution after alpha-beta-depleted transplantation in children (dated by TCRdb to the mid-2010s). About the full investigation: The study quantitatively tracked T-cell immune reconstitution after TCRalphabeta/CD19-depleted allogeneic hematopoietic cell transplantation in children using TCR repertoire profiling.

Interpreted using the paper, the treatment or condition label stands for: allogeneic hematopoietic cell transplantation with graft depleted of TCRalphabeta T cells and CD19 B cells. The children who served as transplant recipients had been given grafts of TCRalphabeta/CD19-depleted allogeneic hematopoietic cells. Preparation of the library involved PCR. Reads for this sample came from an Illumina HiSeq 2500. TCR libraries were prepared with molecular barcoding, using unique molecular identifiers to normalize TCRbeta repertoire quantification. TCRdb's own reprocessing of the public reads used fastp at Q25 and MiXCR and kept productive beta chains. Rows matching on CDR3 protein sequence are summarized as one entry with the most common DNA and genes. This sample lists a few hundred thousand distinct CDR3 sequences; 10% to 15% were detected once. Clones ranked in the top ten supply approximately 2% of the sample.

Study-wide findings and limitations: In some patients, the high TCRbeta diversity seen at day 60 was put down to recipient T cells and intrathymic progenitors that had survived conditioning. The apparently early alphabetaT-cell count recovery about two months after transplant was reportedly dependent on only several hundred rapidly expanded clones derived from non-depleted graft cells. Over subsequent months, a decline in hyperexpanded clone frequencies was noted, and after one year, T-cell counts and TCRbeta diversity were mostly ascribed to newly produced T cells.

This clonotype was found a few times. The antigen it recognizes is unknown. Base quality data are lacking; no much larger clone is found one base away. V is reduced by 3 bases and J by 1 base, leaving a spacing of 13 bases between them. Sequences SGHNT (CDR1) and YENEEA (CDR2) are obtained from the germline V gene. There are 16 amino acids in the CDR3, from cysteine to phenylalanine inclusive. Only the CDR3 portion is preserved as DNA: 48 bases, with reading frame beginning at the first base. Recombination joined TRBV11-3 with TRBJ2-1; the D element could tentatively be TRBD1 or TRBD2, as 6 bases agree for each. The clonotype comes from a male patient younger than 18 who had a stem cell transplant for acute myeloid leukemia, so the T cells may come from the graft donor. This specimen was PBMCs, mostly from graft donor cells, taken 360 days after TCRalphabeta/CD19-depleted stem cell transplant. Here the CDR3 is given as CASSFEGGASYNEQFF. Here is the DNA: TGTGCCAGCAGCTTCGAGGGGGGCGCTTCCTACAATGAGCAGTTCTTC.